This passage covers 20 T cell receptor beta chains from one sample sequenced in a study of blood T cells in healthy people across ages (dated by TCRdb to about 2015). Libraries came from 5' RACE. The run used an Illumina HiSeq 2500. A second roughly 6 to 11 cycle PCR used a sample-barcoded 5' primer and a J-beta primer mix. In TCRdb, the public reads were trimmed at Q25 with fastp and aligned with MiXCR, with productive beta chains retained. Each CDR3 protein gets just one entry, which takes the most common genes and DNA from the rows behind it. The table for this sample lists hundreds of thousands of distinct CDR3 sequences; around 48% of them were counted only once. The ten top clones hold roughly 31% of the sample. Input material: blood. Receptors were obtained from a woman aged 60-70 years in good health.

CDR3 nucleotide sequence: TGTGCCAGCAGCGTAGACCTACTCACAGATACGCAGTATTTT. This codes for CASSVDLLTDTQYF. The chain employs TRBV9 and TRBJ2-3; D is unresolved. The CDR3 covers 14 residues. The V and J ends lost 0 bases and 2 bases respectively, with 7 bases between them. CDR1 and CDR2 from the germline V gene are SGDLS and YYNGEE.

This chain connects TRBV29-1 to TRBJ2-7; a weak D match, TRBD1 (5 bases). Germline V lookup: CDR1 SQVTM, CDR2 ANQGSEA. The germline V and J ends were trimmed by 5 bases and 0 bases, with 8 bases remaining between them. This CDR3 is 12 amino acids long. The CDR3 bases are TGCAGCGTTCAAGGGGCCTCCTACGAGCAGTACTTC. Its translation is CSVQGASYEQYF.

This clonotype appeared a few times. The chain carries TRBV29-1 and TRBJ2-3; tentatively, D is TRBD2 (5 bases). Germline V gene lookup returns CDR1 SQVTM and CDR2 ANQGSEA. The CDR3 spans 14 residues. Trimming stripped 6 bases from V and 0 bases from J, with 13 bases between. Here the CDR3 reads CSVADFSSTDTQYF. In DNA form, the CDR3 reads TGCAGCGTAGCGGACTTCTCTAGCACAGATACGCAGTATTTT.

The rearrangement links TRBV7-2 to TRBJ2-6, with 8 bases aligning to TRBD2. J gave up 2 bases and V 4 bases, and 13 bases lay outside the gene matches. The CDR3 loop spans 19 amino acids. Germline lookup yields CDR1 SGHTA and CDR2 FQGNSA. The CDR3, as DNA: TGTGCCAGCAGCTCCCGGACAGACCGACTAGCGACTGGGGCCAACGTCCTGACTTTC. This sequence encodes CASSSRTDRLATGANVLTF.

The chain recombines TRBV11-2 with TRBJ2-3; D ambiguous. The germline CDR1 and CDR2 sequences are SGHAT and FQNNGV. V was shortened by 4 bases and J by 0 bases, with 5 bases between the two germline ends. CDR3 length: 13 residues. DNA of the CDR3: TGTGCCAGCAGCTGGGCTAGCACAGATACGCAGTATTTT. Translation: CASSWASTDTQYF.

This clonotype was counted between two and nine times. The chain is built from TRBV29-1 and TRBJ1-2; 7 positions match TRBD1. The CDR3 sequence is 17 residues long. The V gene's germline CDR1 is SQVTM and CDR2 ANQGSEA. The junction had 17 bases not matched to a gene; V was cut back by 3 bases and J by 4 bases. CDR3 in DNA: TGCAGCGTTGATAGCACCTCCGGGACAGCTTCGGGCTATGGCTACACCTTC. It is translated as CSVDSTSGTASGYGYTF. Variable domain in full (rest from reference TRBV29-1 and TRBJ1-2): SAVISQKPSRDICQRGTSLTIQCQVDSQVTMMFWYRQQPGQSLTLIATANQGSEATYESGFVIDKFPISRPNLTFSTLTVSNMSPEDSSIYLCSVDSTSGTASGYGYTFGSGTRLTVV.

This clonotype was seen more than once but under ten times. The chain couples TRBV15 to TRBJ1-1; D unresolved. V shed 0 bases and J shed 0 bases, with 5 bases lying between them. The CDR3 sequence is 14 residues long. Per the germline V gene, CDR1 is LNHNV and CDR2 is YYDKDF (reference sequence). The CDR3 here is CATSRDSLNTEAFF. CDR3 in DNA: TGTGCCACCAGCAGAGATTCCCTGAACACTGAAGCTTTCTTT.

This clonotype was counted only a few times. This chain uses TRBV5-6 with TRBJ2-7, with 10 bases matching TRBD1. Matching the DNA end better, TRBJ2-5 makes the J call doubtful. Germline-derived CDR1 and CDR2 are SGHDT and YYEEEE. CDR3 length: 14 amino acids. The CDR3 coding sequence is TGTGCCAGCAGCCCAGGGACAGGGGAAGGGACCCAGTACTTC. It encodes CASSPGTGEGTQYF.

This CDR3 is CASSSPLGASTDTQYF. The CDR3 DNA reads as TGTGCCAGCAGTTCCCCCCTAGGAGCTAGCACAGATACGCAGTATTTT. The V and J genes are TRBV28 and TRBJ2-3; D ambiguous. Looked up from germline, CDR1 is MDHEN and CDR2 is SYDVKM. Trimming removed 4 bases at V and 0 bases at J, with 14 bases between. There are 16 residues in the CDR3.

The chain joins TRBV5-4 to TRBJ2-1, with 7 bases identical to TRBD1. Trimming cost V 7 bases and J 9 bases; bases outside gene matches: 13. The CDR3 totals 14 residues. Germline V gene lookup returns CDR1 SGHNT and CDR2 YYREEE (reference sequence). The CDR3 DNA reads TGTGCCAGCGGGGACAGAAGAGGCCCGGGTGAGCAGTTCTTC. Translated, it gives CASGDRRGPGEQFF.

This clonotype came up a few times. The gene calls are TRBV6-1 and TRBJ2-7, with D maybe TRBD1 (6 bases). The CDR3 has 15 amino acids. The V gene's germline CDR1 is MNHNS and CDR2 SASEGT. Trimming pared 4 bases from V and 0 bases from J, leaving 13 bases between. CDR3 bases: TGTGCCAGCAGTGTCACAGGGTCAAGCTCCTACGAGCAGTACTTC. This gives the protein CASSVTGSSSYEQYF.

This clonotype was observed a handful of times. CDR3 bases: TGTGCCAGCTCACTACAAATGGCCGCACCCTACGAGCAGTACTTC. As protein: CASSLQMAAPYEQYF. V gene TRBV18 combines with J gene TRBJ2-1; D gene ambiguous. The DNA end lines up better with TRBJ2-7; the J call may be wrong. The CDR3 sequence is 15 residues long. The germline gives CDR1 KGHSH, CDR2 LQKENI.

V gene TRBV4-2 combines with J gene TRBJ2-7; maybe TRBD1 (6 bases). V was pared by 0 bases and J by 10 bases, with 19 bases between. CDR1 is LGHNA and CDR2 is YNFKEQ in the germline V gene. The CDR3 totals 15 residues. The CDR3 region has the DNA TGTGCCAGCAGCCAAGAAGGGAGCAGAAGGGGGTTACAGTACTTC. This codes for CASSQEGSRRGLQYF.

The gene calls are TRBV5-1 and TRBJ1-4; D gene uncertain. Germline V lookup: CDR1 SGHRS, CDR2 YFSETQ. Trimming stripped 2 bases from V and 0 bases from J, with 11 bases between. CDR3 length: 16 amino acids. The CDR3 coding sequence is TGCGCCAGCAGCTTAAACAGACCAGCAACTAATGAAAAACTGTTTTTT. Residues: CASSLNRPATNEKLFF.

V usage is TRBV18 and J usage is TRBJ1-4, with 7 bases identical to TRBD1. J lost 4 bases, V lost 2 bases, and 7 bases had no gene match. The CDR3 is 16 amino acids. Germline V gene data show CDR1 as KGHSH and CDR2 as LQKENI. CDR3 residues: CASSPLPGTVNEKLFF. As DNA, the CDR3 is TGTGCCAGCTCACCATTGCCAGGGACAGTTAATGAAAAACTGTTTTTT.

The chain is built from TRBV25-1 and TRBJ2-1; D gene ambiguous. V lost 6 bases and J lost 0, with 21 bases in between. The germline V gene encodes CDR1 MGHDK and CDR2 SYGVNS. The CDR3 loop spans 18 amino acids. The CDR3 region has the DNA TGTGCCAGCAGCACGAAGCACCCAATTCCGAGCTCCTACAATGAGCAGTTCTTC. Its translation: CASSTKHPIPSSYNEQFF.

V gene TRBV20-1 combines with J gene TRBJ2-1; TRBD2 matches at 13 bases. The CDR3 is 17 residues long. The J segment lost 4 bases and the V segment lost 0 bases, leaving 6 bases of the junction unmatched. CDR1 and CDR2 from the germline V gene are DFQATT and SNEGSKA (reference sequence). CDR3 sequence reads: CSARDPLLAGGYNEQFF. In nucleotides, the CDR3 is TGCAGTGCTAGAGATCCCCTACTAGCGGGAGGGTACAATGAGCAGTTCTTC.

This clonotype was counted only a few times. V is TRBV7-2 and J is TRBJ2-5, with D hard to call. The CDR3 totals 14 residues. Per the germline V gene, CDR1 is SGHTA and CDR2 is FQGNSA. V lost 9 bases and J lost 1, with 15 bases in between. The CDR3 loop reads CASSPPGVQETQYF. In DNA, the CDR3 is TGTGCCAGTAGCCCGCCTGGGGTCCAAGAGACCCAGTACTTC. The whole variable domain, remainder taken from reference TRBV7-2 and TRBJ2-5, is GAGVSQSPSNKVTEKGKDVELRCDPISGHTALYWYRQSLGQGLEFLIYFQGNSAPDKSGLPSDRFSAERTGGSVSTLTIQRTQQEDSAVYLCASSPPGVQETQYFGPGTRLLVL.

This clonotype appeared a few times. This chain links TRBV3-1 with TRBJ2-7; D uncertain. The J call may be wrong; the DNA end is better matched by TRBJ2-5. Germline V lookup: CDR1 LGHDT, CDR2 YNNKEL (reference sequence). CDR3 length equals 12 residues. The CDR3 sequence is CASSQVVETQYF. Here the CDR3 DNA reads TGTGCCAGCAGCCAAGTAGTGGAGACCCAGTACTTC.

The rearrangement uses TRBV2 and TRBJ2-7; D unclear. V was clipped by 8 bases and J by 6 bases, with 17 bases between them. Germline loops: CDR1 SNHLY, CDR2 FYNNEI. CDR3 length: 13 residues. CDR3 in amino acids: CASSPRNLGEQYF. The CDR3 nucleotides read TGTGCCAGCTCTCCTAGAAATTTAGGCGAGCAGTACTTC.